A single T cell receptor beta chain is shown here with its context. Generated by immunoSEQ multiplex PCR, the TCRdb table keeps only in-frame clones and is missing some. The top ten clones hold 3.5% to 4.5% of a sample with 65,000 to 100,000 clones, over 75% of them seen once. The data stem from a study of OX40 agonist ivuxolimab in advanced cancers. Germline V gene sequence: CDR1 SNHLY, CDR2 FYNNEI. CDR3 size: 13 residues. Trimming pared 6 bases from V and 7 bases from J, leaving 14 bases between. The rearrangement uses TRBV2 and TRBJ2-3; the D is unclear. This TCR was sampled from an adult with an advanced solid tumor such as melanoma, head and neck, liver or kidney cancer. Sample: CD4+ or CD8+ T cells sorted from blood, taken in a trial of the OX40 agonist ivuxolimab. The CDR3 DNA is TGTGCCAGCAGCAAAGAGACTTCAAATACGCAGTATTTT. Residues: CASSKETSNTQYF.